This entry lists 16 T cell receptor beta chains sequenced from one sample in a study of blood T cells in healthy people across ages. A J-beta primer mix and a sample-barcoded 5' primer were used in a second PCR of about 7 to 12 cycles. MiXCR was run by TCRdb on the 5' RACE reads, yielding one entry per CDR3 protein. The sample holds 730,000 or so distinct CDR3 sequences, roughly 44% seen once. The sequencing sample was made of blood. These receptors all stem from a woman aged 55-69 years in good health.

The rearrangement uses TRBV7-2 and TRBJ2-5; 7 nucleotides line up with TRBD1. The end of the DNA aligns better with TRBJ2-7, so the J call may be wrong. CDR3 size: 15 residues. The V gene's germline CDR1 is SGHTA and CDR2 FQGNSA. The CDR3 is CASSQNRGSGYEQYF. CDR3 DNA: TGTGCCAGCAGCCAAAACAGGGGTTCTGGCTACGAGCAGTACTTC.

This chain joins TRBV9 and TRBJ2-5, with D tentatively TRBD1 (5 bases). With 4 bases removed from V and 5 bases from J, the gap between germline ends came to 15 bases. This CDR3 spans 14 amino acids. Germline V gene data show CDR1 as SGDLS and CDR2 as YYNGEE. The CDR3, as DNA: TGTGCCAGCAGCATTGGGGCCTCCGGGGAGACCCAGTACTTC. As protein: CASSIGASGETQYF.

V is TRBV7-9 and J is TRBJ2-7; TRBD2 matches at 13 bases. The end of the DNA aligns better with TRBJ2-5, so the J call may be wrong. Germline lookup yields CDR1 SEHNR and CDR2 FQNEAQ (reference sequence). The CDR3 is 16 residues long. In DNA form, the CDR3 reads TGTGCCAGCAGCCAAGGACTAGCGGGGGAATGGGAGACCCAGTACTTC. Encoded protein: CASSQGLAGEWETQYF.

The chain uses TRBV27 and TRBJ2-7; 8 bases align to TRBD2. The CDR3 consists of 15 residues. Germline V gene lookup returns CDR1 MNHEY and CDR2 SMNVEV (reference sequence). The V gene end was trimmed by 1 base and the J gene end by 2 bases; junction bases not matched to a gene: 4. The CDR3 DNA reads TGTGCCAGCAGTTTATTTGCGGGAGGTACCTACGAGCAGTACTTC. Protein: CASSLFAGGTYEQYF.

This clonotype has only a few counts. This chain uses TRBV11-2 with TRBJ2-1, with D possibly being TRBD2 (6 bases). Germline CDR1 reads SGHAT; CDR2 reads FQNNGV. Trimming pared 0 bases from V and 8 bases from J, leaving 17 bases between. CDR3 length: 16 amino acids. The CDR3 DNA sequence: TGTGCCAGCAGCTTAGATCAGGGCGGGACGGGCCATGAGCAGTTCTTC. It yields the protein CASSLDQGGTGHEQFF. The full variable domain, in which reference TRBV11-2 and TRBJ2-1 provide the parts outside the CDR3, is EAGVAQSPRYKIIEKRQSVAFWCNPISGHATLYWYQQILGQGPKLLIQFQNNGVVDDSQLPKDRFSAERLKGVDSTLKIQPAKLEDSAVYLCASSLDQGGTGHEQFFGPGTRLTVL.

The count of this clonotype is one. The gene calls are TRBV21-1 and TRBJ2-4. TRBV21-1 is deemed a pseudogene. This CDR3 has 15 residues. CDR3 DNA: TGTGCCAGCAGGGGATCACCCATAGCCAAAAACATTCAGTACTTC. Translated, it gives CASRGSPIAKNIQYF.

This chain uses TRBV20-1 with TRBJ1-5; D unclear. Per the germline V gene, CDR1 is DFQATT and CDR2 is SNEGSKA (reference sequence). This CDR3 comprises 12 residues. CDR3 sequence (DNA): TGCAGGGCTGGGCGGACGGGCCAGCCCCAGCATTTT. Translating it yields CRAGRTGQPQHF.

This CDR3 is CASSSAMNTEAFF. The DNA of the CDR3 is TGTGCCAGCAGTTCAGCGATGAACACTGAAGCTTTCTTT. This chain links TRBV28 with TRBJ1-1; D is uncertain. This CDR3 has 13 residues. Germline CDR1 is MDHEN and CDR2 is SYDVKM. V lost 4 bases and J 0 bases, leaving 6 bases between the germline ends.

The V gene is TRBV7-2, the J gene TRBJ2-5; 12 positions agree with TRBD2. In germline, CDR1 is SGHTA, CDR2 FQGNSA. This CDR3 has 17 amino acids. Trimming removed 1 base from V and 5 bases from J; junction bases left unmatched: 8. The CDR3 region is CASSLGSSGRAGETQYF. The CDR3 bases are TGTGCCAGCAGCTTAGGGTCTAGCGGGAGGGCCGGGGAGACCCAGTACTTC.

The V gene is TRBV7-3, the J gene TRBJ2-1; D perhaps matches TRBD2 (6 bases). Between the trimmed V and J ends, which lost 5 bases and 10 bases, there was a span of 21 bases. Germline CDR1 and CDR2: SGHTA and FQGTGA. This CDR3 comprises 15 residues. The CDR3 region has the DNA TGTGCCAGCAGCCCAGAACGCGGGGCTGGGGGGGAGCAGTTCTTC. Protein product: CASSPERGAGGEQFF. The variable domain in full, with the rest retrieved from reference TRBV7-3 and TRBJ2-1, is GAGVSQTPSNKVTEKGKYVELRCDPISGHTALYWYRQSLGQGPEFLIYFQGTGAADDSGLPNDRFFAVRPEGSVSTLKIQRTERGDSAVYLCASSPERGAGGEQFFGPGTRLTVL.

This clonotype was seen at least ten times. The chain has TRBV4-2 and TRBJ2-7; D gene uncertain. The germline V gene has CDR1 LGHNA and CDR2 YNFKEQ. The CDR3 length is 15 residues. Deletions cut 0 bases from V and 0 bases from J, with 9 bases between. CDR3 sequence reads: CASSQEALYSYEQYF. The DNA of the CDR3 is TGTGCCAGCAGCCAAGAAGCGTTATACTCCTACGAGCAGTACTTC.

As concerns this clonotype: A read error may be the cause here, since a much bigger clone is one base away. The CDR3 spells CASGSQLTGSNTEAFF. In DNA form, the CDR3 reads TGCGCCAGCGGCTCCCAACTGACGGGATCGAACACTGAAGCTTTCTTT. This rearrangement joins TRBV5-1 to TRBJ1-1; D is ambiguous. CDR1 is SGHRS, CDR2 YFSETQ, per germline. This CDR3 spans 16 amino acids. Trimming removed 7 bases from V and 1 base from J, with 20 bases in between.

In its sample, this clonotype was seen a few times. The rearrangement uses TRBV12-3 or TRBV12-4 and TRBJ1-2; D remains ambiguous. Trimming removed 2 bases from V and 1 base from J, with 8 bases in between. The CDR3 contains 14 residues. In DNA, the CDR3 is TGTGCCAGCAGTTTAATAGGAGTTAACTATGGCTACACCTTC. This translates into CASSLIGVNYGYTF.

The chain joins TRBV12-5 to TRBJ2-3; the match to TRBD2 covers 8 bases. The CDR3 runs 15 residues. J lost 4 bases, V lost 1 base, and 4 bases had no gene match. CDR1 and CDR2 from the germline V gene are LGHNT and FRNRAP. CDR3: CASGLAGGPPDTQYF. The CDR3 bases are TGTGCTAGTGGTTTGGCGGGGGGGCCACCAGATACGCAGTATTTT.

The J gene is TRBJ2-5, the V gene TRBV25-1, with TRBD1 matching 7 bases. The CDR3 is 15 amino acids. Germline loops: CDR1 MGHDK, CDR2 SYGVNS. The J segment lost 5 bases and the V segment lost 5 bases, leaving 11 bases of the junction unmatched. The CDR3: CASSPRQGRGETQYF. The CDR3 DNA reads as TGTGCCAGCAGTCCGCGACAGGGTAGGGGGGAGACCCAGTACTTC.

This chain uses TRBV20-1 with TRBJ2-7, with TRBD2 matching over 11 bases. V was pared by 0 bases and J by 1 base, with 5 bases of the junction left unmatched. This CDR3 region has 16 residues. The germline V gene encodes CDR1 DFQATT and CDR2 SNEGSKA (reference sequence). The CDR3 DNA reads as TGCAGTGCTAGAGATGGGGGACTAGCGGTGTCCTACGAGCAGTACTTC. Amino acids: CSARDGGLAVSYEQYF.